The 15 T cell receptor beta chains in this list originate from one sample, sequenced in a study of CD8+ T cells in alopecia areata. Isolated RNA was reverse transcribed into cDNA used as the sequencing template. Produced via immunoSEQ multiplex PCR; TCRdb's table is partial and in-frame only. Among 50,000 to 80,000 clones listed, about 40% were seen once. Sequencing was done on a sample of NKG2D-low CD8+ T cells sorted from blood. Receptor source: a human donor with alopecia areata.

The genes are TRBV29-1 and TRBJ1-4; a weak D match, TRBD1 (5 bases). Deletions cut 6 bases from V and 2 bases from J, with 16 bases between. Germline V gene data show CDR1 as SQVTM and CDR2 as ANQGSEA. The CDR3 covers 15 residues. CDR3 DNA sequence: TGCAGCGTCCGCCGGGGCCCTGGCACTAATGAAAAACTGTTTTTT. Translated: CSVRRGPGTNEKLFF.

This clone was picked up a small number of times. The chain uses TRBV27 and TRBJ2-5, with 9 bases identical to TRBD2. The assigned J gene may be wrong: the sequence end matches TRBJ2-7 better. In germline, CDR1 is MNHEY, CDR2 SMNVEV (reference sequence). The CDR3 loop spans 14 amino acids. As DNA, the CDR3 is TGTGCCAGCAGTATTGCTAGCGGGACCTACGAGCAGTACTTC. Protein: CASSIASGTYEQYF.

A few counts support this clone. The rearrangement links TRBV5-1 to TRBJ1-1; D not resolved. CDR3 size: 17 residues. Germline-derived CDR1 and CDR2 are SGHRS and YFSETQ. V lost 0 bases, J lost 0 bases, and 15 bases lay in between. For the CDR3, the DNA is TGCGCCAGCAGCTTGGACGCACAGATGGGCCTGAACACTGAAGCTTTCTTT. Its protein is CASSLDAQMGLNTEAFF.

This chain links TRBV7-9 with TRBJ1-1; D unclear. This CDR3 has 13 amino acids. CDR1 SEHNR and CDR2 FQNEAQ come from the germline V gene (reference sequence). Trimming stripped 2 bases from V and 6 bases from J, with 10 bases between. This chain's CDR3 is CASSLNYGPEAFF. The CDR3 DNA reads as TGTGCCAGCAGCTTAAATTATGGGCCTGAAGCTTTCTTT.

This sequence joins TRBV2 and TRBJ2-7; TRBD1 might be the D (5 bases). Per the germline V gene, CDR1 is SNHLY and CDR2 is FYNNEI. The V and J ends lost 3 bases and 3 bases respectively, with 12 bases between them. This CDR3 is built from 14 residues. The CDR3 sequence: CASSDRAGFYEQYF. Here the CDR3 DNA reads TGTGCCAGCAGTGACAGGGCAGGGTTCTACGAGCAGTACTTC.

This clone was counted only a few times. This chain links TRBV19 with TRBJ2-1; D is unresolved. Germline values: CDR1 LNHDA, CDR2 SQIVND (reference sequence). The CDR3 has 12 amino acids. Trimming removed 3 bases from V and 12 bases from J, with 12 bases in between. For the CDR3, the DNA is TGTGCCAGTAGTATCGGGCTTCTGGGGCAGTTCTTC. It translates to CASSIGLLGQFF.

The J gene is TRBJ2-1, the V gene TRBV4-3; D perhaps matches TRBD2 (5 bases). Germline-derived CDR1 and CDR2 are LGHNA and YSLEER. The CDR3 runs 17 residues. Trimming took 0 bases from V and 2 from J, leaving 14 bases between them. CDR3 in DNA: TGCGCCAGCAGCCAAGATTTGGATAGCGAAACCTACAATGAGCAGTTCTTC. This codes for CASSQDLDSETYNEQFF.

This clone was seen only a few times. The gene calls are TRBV7-9 and TRBJ2-2; no definite D call. The CDR3 is made up of 15 amino acids. V gave up 6 bases and J gave up 0 bases, with 11 bases separating them. Looked up from germline, CDR1 is SEHNR and CDR2 is FQNEAQ (reference sequence). DNA of the CDR3: TGTGCCAGCAGTCCAGACCTCGCGAACACCGGGGAGCTGTTTTTT. It is translated as CASSPDLANTGELFF.

This clone occurred many times. The chain uses TRBV2 and TRBJ2-7; TRBD1 matches 8 bases. Germline values: CDR1 SNHLY, CDR2 FYNNEI. Losses at the gene ends were 4 bases for V and 6 bases for J; bases not matched to a gene: 2. This CDR3 has 12 residues. CDR3 amino acids: CASSADRAEQYF. The CDR3, as DNA: TGTGCCAGCAGTGCGGACAGGGCCGAGCAGTACTTC.

The gene calls are TRBV5-1 and TRBJ2-1; no clear D. This CDR3 has 14 residues. With 2 bases removed from V and 1 base from J, the gap between germline ends came to 7 bases. Germline lookup yields CDR1 SGHRS and CDR2 YFSETQ. The CDR3 sequence: CASSFDRSYNEQFF. The CDR3 coding sequence is TGCGCCAGCAGCTTTGATAGATCCTACAATGAGCAGTTCTTC.

This clone appeared once. The V call is TRBV7-9, the J call TRBJ2-5; D unclear. CDR1 and CDR2 from the germline V gene are SEHNR and FQNEAQ (reference sequence). Trimming left V 3 bases short and J 10 bases short, with 9 bases between. The CDR3 runs 11 residues. CDR3 residues: CASSFGRDQYF. CDR3 coding DNA: TGTGCCAGCAGCTTCGGTCGCGACCAGTACTTC.

The CDR3 sequence: CASSLGTSGRRTDTQYF. CDR3 bases: TGTGCCAGCAGTTTAGGGACTAGCGGGAGGCGCACAGATACGCAGTATTTT. The chain has TRBV27 and TRBJ2-3; TRBD2 aligns across 15 bases. The junction had 1 base not matched to a gene; V was cut back by 2 bases and J by 1 base. The CDR3 runs to 17 residues. The germline gives CDR1 MNHEY, CDR2 SMNVEV (reference sequence).

This rearrangement joins TRBV5-1 to TRBJ1-1, with TRBD1 as a possible D gene (5 bases). V was cut by 2 bases and J by 2 bases, with 10 bases left in between. Germline CDR1 and CDR2: SGHRS and YFSETQ. CDR3 length: 14 residues. In nucleotides, the CDR3 is TGCGCCAGCAGCTTTACAGGACATAACACTGAAGCTTTCTTT. Translation gives CASSFTGHNTEAFF.

This clone was observed a handful of times. The chain links TRBV29-1 to TRBJ2-7; 7 positions match TRBD2. Per germline, CDR1 SQVTM and CDR2 ANQGSEA. With V trimmed by 6 bases and J by 7 bases, 15 bases remained unmatched. There are 14 residues in the CDR3. DNA of the CDR3: TGCAGCGTCCCAACGGGGGGACCCTTGAGAGAGCAGTACTTC. Its translation is CSVPTGGPLREQYF.

The V call is TRBV4-3, the J call TRBJ1-2; D unclear. The CDR3 has 16 amino acids. Trimming left V 0 bases short and J 2 bases short, with 13 bases between. Germline-derived CDR1 and CDR2 are LGHNA and YSLEER. CDR3 sequence: CASSQEGPPVNYGYTF. The CDR3 nucleotides read TGCGCCAGCAGCCAAGAGGGTCCGCCGGTAAACTATGGCTACACCTTC.